The clone carrying this T cell receptor (beta chain) has only a few counts. This CDR3 region has 14 residues. Deletions cut 2 bases from V and 2 bases from J, with 10 bases between. The germline CDR1 and CDR2 sequences are MNHEY and SVGAGI. The sample originates from a study of brain metastases from non-small cell lung cancer. Method: immunoSEQ multiplex PCR; TCRdb's copy keeps in-frame clones and lacks some. In the table there are approximately 3,000 clones, approximately 80% of which are singletons. Sequenced sample: tissue from a brain metastasis. The receptor's source is a donor at least 40 years old with non-small cell lung cancer. The chain links TRBV6-5 to TRBJ2-7, with D perhaps matching TRBD1 (5 bases). CDR3 region: CASSYGWGPYEQYF. The CDR3 DNA follows: TGTGCCAGCAGTTACGGATGGGGCCCCTACGAGCAGTACTTC.